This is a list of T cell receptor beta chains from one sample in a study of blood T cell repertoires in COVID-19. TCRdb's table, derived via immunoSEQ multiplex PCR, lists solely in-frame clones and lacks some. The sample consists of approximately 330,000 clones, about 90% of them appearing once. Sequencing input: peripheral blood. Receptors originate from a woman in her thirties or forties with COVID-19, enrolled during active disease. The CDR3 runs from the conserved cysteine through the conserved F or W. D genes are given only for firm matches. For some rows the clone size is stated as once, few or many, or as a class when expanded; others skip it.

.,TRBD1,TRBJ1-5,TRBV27,TGTGCCAGCAGTTTTTTACCATTGGACAGGGGTCAGCCCCAGCATTTT,CASSFLPLDRGQPQHF
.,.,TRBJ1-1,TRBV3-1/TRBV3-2,TGTGCCAGCAGCCAAGAAGGCGGAAACACTGAAGCTTTCTTT,CASSQEGGNTEAFF
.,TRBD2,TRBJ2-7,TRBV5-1,TGCGCCAGCAGCTCACTAGCGGGGGGGCCCTCTGACGAGCAGTACTTC,CASSSLAGGPSDEQYF
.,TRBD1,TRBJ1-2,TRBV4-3,TGCGCCAGCAGCCAGGACAGGGGGCAGGGCTATGGCTACACCTTC,CASSQDRGQGYGYTF
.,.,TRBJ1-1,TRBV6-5,TGTGCCAGCAGTTACTCCCGAACTTCTGAGGAAGCTTTCTTT,CASSYSRTSEEAFF
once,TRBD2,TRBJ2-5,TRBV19,TGTGCCACTATGAAGATAGCGGGAGGGGTGGAGACCCAGTACTTC,CATMKIAGGVETQYF
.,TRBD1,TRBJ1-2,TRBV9,TGTGCCAGCAGCGTAGCTCGGACAGGGGATACATACACCTTC,CASSVARTGDTYTF
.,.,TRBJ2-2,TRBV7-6,TGTGCCAGCAGCTTAGGGCTCGGACTACCACAGAACACCGGGGAGCTGTTTTTT,CASSLGLGLPQNTGELFF
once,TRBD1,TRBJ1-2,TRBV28,TGTGCCAGCAGTTTTAGACAGGGGGGAGGCTATGGCTACACCTTC,CASSFRQGGGYGYTF
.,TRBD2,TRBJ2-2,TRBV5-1,TGCGCCAGCAGTTTGATAGCGGGAGCGAACACCGGGGAGCTGTTTTTT,CASSLIAGANTGELFF
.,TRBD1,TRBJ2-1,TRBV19,TGTGCCAGTAGGGGAAGGGGGCCAGGAACTGCTCTCTATGAGCAGTTCTTC,CASRGRGPGTALYEQFF
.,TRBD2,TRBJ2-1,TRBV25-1,TGTGCCAGCAGTGAACCCCCTTCTAGCGGGCGAGGGGATGAGCAGTTCTTC,CASSEPPSSGRGDEQFF
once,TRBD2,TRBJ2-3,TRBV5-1,TGCGCCAGCAGCGAGGCTGCCGCGGGAGACGGCACGCAGTATTTT,CASSEAAAGDGTQYF
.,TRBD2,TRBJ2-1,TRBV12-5,TGTGCTAGTGGTTTCTCACCCGACCGGGGGGGCAATGAGCAGTTCTTC,CASGFSPDRGGNEQFF
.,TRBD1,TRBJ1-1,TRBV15,TGTGCCACCAGCAGAGGAGGGGCAGGGGGCACTGAAGCTTTCTTT,CATSRGGAGGTEAFF
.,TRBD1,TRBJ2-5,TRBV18,TGTGCCAGCTCACCGGGACAGGGCCAAGAGACCCAGTACTTC,CASSPGQGQETQYF
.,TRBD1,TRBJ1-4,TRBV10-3,TGTGCCATCAGTGTAGGACAGGGCCTTGAAAAACTGTTTTTT,CAISVGQGLEKLFF
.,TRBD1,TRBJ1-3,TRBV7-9,TGTGCCAGCAGCTTGGGGACAGGGAATGGAAACACCATATATTTT,CASSLGTGNGNTIYF
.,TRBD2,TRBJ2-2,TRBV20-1,TGCAGTGCTAGTGGACTAGCGAACACCGGGGAGCTGTTTTTT,CSASGLANTGELFF
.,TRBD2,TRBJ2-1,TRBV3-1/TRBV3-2,TGTGCCAGCAGCCCTAGCGGGGGAAGCTCCTACAATGAGCAGTTCTTC,CASSPSGGSSYNEQFF
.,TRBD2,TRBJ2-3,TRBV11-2,TGTGCCAGCAGCTTCGCGGTAGCGGGGGCCTCGTCCACAGATACGCAGTATTTT,CASSFAVAGASSTDTQYF
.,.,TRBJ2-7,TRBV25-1,TGTGCCAGCAGTGACACAGGGAACGAGCAGTACTTC,CASSDTGNEQYF
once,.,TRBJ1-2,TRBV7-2,TGTGCCAGCAGCTTAGGAGGTACGGGGGAAGGCTACACCTTC,CASSLGGTGEGYTF
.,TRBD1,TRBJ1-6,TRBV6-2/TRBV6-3,TGTGCCAGCAGTTACGCTCGGACAGGGGGATCCTATAATTCACCCCTCCACTTT,CASSYARTGGSYNSPLHF
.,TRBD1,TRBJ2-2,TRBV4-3,TGCGCCAGCAGCCAAGGGGGACAGGGAGCGGACACCGGGGAGCTGTTTTTT,CASSQGGQGADTGELFF
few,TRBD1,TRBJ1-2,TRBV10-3,TGTGCCATCAGTGAAGGGGACAGGGGCTATGGCTACACCTTC,CAISEGDRGYGYTF
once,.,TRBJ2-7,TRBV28,TGTGCCAGCAGTCCCCGGGACTTGGTCAAGCAGTACTTC,CASSPRDLVKQYF
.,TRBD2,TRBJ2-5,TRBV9,TGTGCCAGCAGCGCAAGCGGGAACTACCAAGAGACCCAGTACTTC,CASSASGNYQETQYF
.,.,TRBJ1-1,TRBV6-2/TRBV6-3,TGTGCCAGCAGTTACTCGAGTAGCTCTGAAGCTTTCTTT,CASSYSSSSEAFF
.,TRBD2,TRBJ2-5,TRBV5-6,TGTGCCAGCAGCTGGCGTTGGACTAGCGGTAACCAAGAGACCCAGTACTTC,CASSWRWTSGNQETQYF
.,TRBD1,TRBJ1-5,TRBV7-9,TGTGCCAGCAGCTTAGCGACAGGGGCCACGTATAGCAATCAGCCCCAGCATTTT,CASSLATGATYSNQPQHF
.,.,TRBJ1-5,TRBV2,TGTGCCAGCAGTGAAATACAGTATAGCAATCAGCCCCAGCATTTT,CASSEIQYSNQPQHF
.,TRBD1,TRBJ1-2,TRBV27,TGTGCCAGCAGTTCAGCGGACAGGGACTATGGCTACACCTTC,CASSSADRDYGYTF
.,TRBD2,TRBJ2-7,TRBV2,TGTGCCAGCAGTGAAACGGGGCGGGGGATTTACGAGCAGTACTTC,CASSETGRGIYEQYF
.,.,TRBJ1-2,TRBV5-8,TGTGCCAGCAGCTTCCGCGGGGATATCAGCTATGGCTACACCTTC,CASSFRGDISYGYTF
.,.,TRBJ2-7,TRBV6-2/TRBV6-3,TGTGCCAGCAGTGGGGGGTCCTCCTACGAGCAGTACTTC,CASSGGSSYEQYF
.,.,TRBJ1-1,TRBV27,TGTGCCAGCAGTTTCAACATAAAGATGAACACTGAAGCTTTCTTT,CASSFNIKMNTEAFF
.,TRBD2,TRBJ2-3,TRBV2,TGTGCCAGCGGGGTAAGCGGGAGGTCTAGCACAGATACGCAGTATTTT,CASGVSGRSSTDTQYF
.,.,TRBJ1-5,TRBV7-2,TGTGCCAGCAGCTTAGGGCAGGGCAACAATCAGCCCCAGCATTTT,CASSLGQGNNQPQHF
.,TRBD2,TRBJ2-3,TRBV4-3,TGCGCCAGCAGCCGACCGGGAGGAGATACGCAGTATTTT,CASSRPGGDTQYF
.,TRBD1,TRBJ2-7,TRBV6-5,TGTGCCAGCAGTCCCGACAGGGGCTACGAGCAGTACTTC,CASSPDRGYEQYF
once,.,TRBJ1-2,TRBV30,TGTGCCTGGAACAAGGACAGCCCTTTCAACTATGGCTACACCTTC,CAWNKDSPFNYGYTF
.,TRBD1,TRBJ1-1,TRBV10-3,TGTGCCACCGAGGACAGGGCGAACACTGAAGCTTTCTTT,CATEDRANTEAFF
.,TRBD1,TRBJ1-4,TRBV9,TGTGCCAGCAGCGCCAACAGGGGGCAACTGTTTTTT,CASSANRGQLFF
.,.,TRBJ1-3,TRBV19,TGTGCCAGTAGTATTCCAGACAGGATCTCTGGAAACACCATATATTTT,CASSIPDRISGNTIYF